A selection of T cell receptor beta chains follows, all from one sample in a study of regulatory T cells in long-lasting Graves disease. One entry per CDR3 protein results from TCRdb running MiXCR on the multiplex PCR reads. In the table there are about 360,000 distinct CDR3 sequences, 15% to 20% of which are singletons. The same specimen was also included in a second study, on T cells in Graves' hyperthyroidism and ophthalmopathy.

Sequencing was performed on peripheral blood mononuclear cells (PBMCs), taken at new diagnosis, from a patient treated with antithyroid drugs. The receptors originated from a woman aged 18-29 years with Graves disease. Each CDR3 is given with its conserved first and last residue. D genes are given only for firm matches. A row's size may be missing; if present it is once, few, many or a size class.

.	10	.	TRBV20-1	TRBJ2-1	TGCAGTGCTAGCGACGAGACCCCGTTCTTC	CSASDETPFF
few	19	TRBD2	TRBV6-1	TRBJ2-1	TGTGCCAGCAGCCCCGCGGTCCAAACGGGACTAGCGGGGGGGCAATTCCAGTTCTTC	CASSPAVQTGLAGGQFQFF
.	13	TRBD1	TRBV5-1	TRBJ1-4	TGCGCCAGCGCTGGGACAGCTAATGAAAAACTGTTTTTT	CASAGTANEKLFF
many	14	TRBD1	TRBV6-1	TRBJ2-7	TGTGCCAGCAGGCCGACAGGGGTTTCCTACGAGCAGTACTTC	CASRPTGVSYEQYF
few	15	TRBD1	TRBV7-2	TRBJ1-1	TGTGCCAGCAGCTTGGCAGGGGGCGTGAGGACTGAAGCTTTCTTT	CASSLAGGVRTEAFF
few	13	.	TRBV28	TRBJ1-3	TGTGCCAGCAGTGAAGCGATGACAGACACCATATATTTT	CASSEAMTDTIYF
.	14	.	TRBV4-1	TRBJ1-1	TGCGCCAGCAGCCAAGAGGAGGGGCGGGTTCGAGCTTTCTTT	CASSQEEGRVRAFF
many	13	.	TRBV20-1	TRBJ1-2	TGCAGTGCTAGCGCAACTCCGAACTATGGCTACACCTTC	CSASATPNYGYTF
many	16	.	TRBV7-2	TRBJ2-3	TGTGCCAGCAGACGCAAGGGCCACAGGAGCACAGATACGCAGTATTTT	CASRRKGHRSTDTQYF
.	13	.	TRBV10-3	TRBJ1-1	TGTGCCATCAGTGAGTTGAGCGCCACTGAAGCTTTCTTT	CAISELSATEAFF
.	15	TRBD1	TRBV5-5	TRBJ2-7	TGTGCCAGCAGCGCGCGACAGGGACGGAGTTACGAGCAGTACTTC	CASSARQGRSYEQYF
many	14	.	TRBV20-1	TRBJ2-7	TGCAGTGCTAGAGAAGGCGGGACAAGCGACGAGCAGTACTTC	CSAREGGTSDEQYF